This record covers a single T cell receptor beta chain. The data belong to a study of blood T cell repertoires in COVID-19. Background on the study: Donors in the United States, Italy and Spain gave samples during acute or convalescent COVID-19.

The CDR3 extends over 13 amino acids. V lost 4 bases and J lost 1, with 7 bases in between. The V gene's germline CDR1 is KGHSH and CDR2 LQKENI. Only in-frame clones appear in the TCRdb table, and some are missing; sequencing was by immunoSEQ multiplex PCR. Of 250,000 or so clones listed, around four fifths are singletons. The sequence was obtained from a man between 60 and 75 years old with acute or convalescent COVID-19. Input material: peripheral blood. This chain links TRBV18 with TRBJ1-1, with D unresolved. The CDR3 bases are TGTGCCAGCTCACTTGCAGAGAACACTGAAGCTTTCTTT. Translated: CASSLAENTEAFF.